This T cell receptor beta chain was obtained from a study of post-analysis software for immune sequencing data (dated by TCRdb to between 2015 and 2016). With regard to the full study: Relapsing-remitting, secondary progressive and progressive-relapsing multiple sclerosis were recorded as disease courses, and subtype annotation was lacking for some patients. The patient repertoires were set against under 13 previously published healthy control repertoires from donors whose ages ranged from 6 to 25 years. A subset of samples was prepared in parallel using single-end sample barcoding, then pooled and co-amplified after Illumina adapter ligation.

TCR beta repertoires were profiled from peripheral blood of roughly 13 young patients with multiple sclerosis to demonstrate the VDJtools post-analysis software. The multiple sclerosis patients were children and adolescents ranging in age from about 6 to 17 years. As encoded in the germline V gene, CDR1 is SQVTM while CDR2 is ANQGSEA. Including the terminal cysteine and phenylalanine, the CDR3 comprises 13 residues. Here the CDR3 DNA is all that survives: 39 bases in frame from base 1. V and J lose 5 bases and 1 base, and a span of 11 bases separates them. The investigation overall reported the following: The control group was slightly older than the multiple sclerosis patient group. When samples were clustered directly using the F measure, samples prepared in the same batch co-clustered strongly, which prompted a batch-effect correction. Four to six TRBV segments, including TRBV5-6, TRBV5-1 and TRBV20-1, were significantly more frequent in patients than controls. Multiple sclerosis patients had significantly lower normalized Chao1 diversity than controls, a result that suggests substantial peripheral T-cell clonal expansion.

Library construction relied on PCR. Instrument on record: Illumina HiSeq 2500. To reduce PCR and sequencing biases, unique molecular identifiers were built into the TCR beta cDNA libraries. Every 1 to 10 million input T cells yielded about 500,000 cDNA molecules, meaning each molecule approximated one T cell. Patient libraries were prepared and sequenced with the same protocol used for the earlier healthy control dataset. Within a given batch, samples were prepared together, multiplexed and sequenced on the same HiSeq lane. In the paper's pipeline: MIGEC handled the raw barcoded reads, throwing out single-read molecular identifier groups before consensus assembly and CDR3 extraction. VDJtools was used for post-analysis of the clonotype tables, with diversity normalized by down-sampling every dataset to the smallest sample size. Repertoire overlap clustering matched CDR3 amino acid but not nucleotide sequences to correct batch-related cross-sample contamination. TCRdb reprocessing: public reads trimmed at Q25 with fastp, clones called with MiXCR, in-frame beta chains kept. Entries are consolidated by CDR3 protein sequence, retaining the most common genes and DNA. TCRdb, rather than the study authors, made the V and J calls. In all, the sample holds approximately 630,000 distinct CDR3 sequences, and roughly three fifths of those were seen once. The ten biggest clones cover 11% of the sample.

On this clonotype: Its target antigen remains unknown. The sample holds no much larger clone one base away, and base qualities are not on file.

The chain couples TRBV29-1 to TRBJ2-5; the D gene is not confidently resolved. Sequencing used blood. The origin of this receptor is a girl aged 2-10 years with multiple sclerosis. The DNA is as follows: TGCAGCGTTCAGGCTAACGTCCAAGAGACCCAGTACTTC. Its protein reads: CSVQANVQETQYF.